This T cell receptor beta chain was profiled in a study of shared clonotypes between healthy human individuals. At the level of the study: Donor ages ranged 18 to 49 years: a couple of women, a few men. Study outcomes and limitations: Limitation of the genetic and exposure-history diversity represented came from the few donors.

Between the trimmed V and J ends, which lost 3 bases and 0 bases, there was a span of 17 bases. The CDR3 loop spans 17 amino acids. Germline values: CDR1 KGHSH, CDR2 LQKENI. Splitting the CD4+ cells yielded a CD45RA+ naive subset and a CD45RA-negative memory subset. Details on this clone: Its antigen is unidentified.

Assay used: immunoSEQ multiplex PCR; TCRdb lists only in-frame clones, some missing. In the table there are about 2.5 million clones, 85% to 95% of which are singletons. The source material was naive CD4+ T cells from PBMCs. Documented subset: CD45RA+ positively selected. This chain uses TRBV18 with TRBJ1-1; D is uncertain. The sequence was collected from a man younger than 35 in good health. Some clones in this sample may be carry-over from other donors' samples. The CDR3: CASSPYNDRVLNTEAFF. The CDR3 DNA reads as TGTGCCAGCTCACCGTATAATGATAGGGTGCTGAACACTGAAGCTTTCTTT.